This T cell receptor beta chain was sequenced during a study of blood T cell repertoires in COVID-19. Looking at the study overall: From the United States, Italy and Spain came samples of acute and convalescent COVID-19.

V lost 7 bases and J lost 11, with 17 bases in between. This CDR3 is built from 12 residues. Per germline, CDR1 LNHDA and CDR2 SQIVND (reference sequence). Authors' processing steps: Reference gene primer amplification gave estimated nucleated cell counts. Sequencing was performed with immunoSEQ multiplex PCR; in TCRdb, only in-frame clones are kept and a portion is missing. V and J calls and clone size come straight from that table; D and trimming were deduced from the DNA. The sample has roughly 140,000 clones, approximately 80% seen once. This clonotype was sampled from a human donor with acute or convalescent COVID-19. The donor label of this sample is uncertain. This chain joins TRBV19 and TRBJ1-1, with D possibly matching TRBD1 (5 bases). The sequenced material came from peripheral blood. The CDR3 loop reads CASTFAGVEAFF. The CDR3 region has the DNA TGTGCCAGTACCTTCGCGGGGGTGGAGGCTTTCTTT.